Listed here are 14 T cell receptor beta chains from one sample, sequenced in a study of blood T cell repertoires in COVID-19. Assay used: immunoSEQ multiplex PCR; TCRdb lists only in-frame clones, some missing. Of 35,000 to 50,000 clones detected, 90% to 95% appear once; the ten largest clones hold approximately 15%. Sequencing was carried out using peripheral blood. The receptor set was obtained from a woman aged 30 to 39 in a cohort sampled during active COVID-19.

This clone was counted once. The chain joins TRBV3-1 (or the pseudogene TRBV3-2) to TRBJ2-3, with 13 bases lining up with TRBD2. CDR1 LGHDT and CDR2 YNNKEL come from the germline V gene (reference sequence). The junction had 11 bases not matched to a gene; V was cut back by 1 base and J by 4 bases. The CDR3 extends over 19 amino acids. DNA for the CDR3: TGTGCCAGCAGCCAAGGAGGGACTAGCGGGGTCCAGGGCGCAGATACGCAGTATTTT. Protein sequence: CASSQGGTSGVQGADTQYF.

The rearrangement links TRBV7-9 to TRBJ2-7; D is possibly TRBD2 (6 bases). V was trimmed by 2 bases and J by 5 bases, leaving 19 bases between them. Germline CDR1 SEHNR, CDR2 FQNEAQ (reference sequence). This CDR3 contains 16 residues. CDR3 DNA: TGTGCCAGCAGCTTACGCGGGGCCGTGACGTTTGACGAGCAGTACTTC. This sequence encodes CASSLRGAVTFDEQYF. The entire variable domain, with the rest obtained from reference TRBV7-9 and TRBJ2-7, is as follows: DTGVSQNPRHKITKRGQNVTFRCDPISEHNRLYWYRQTLGQGPEFLTYFQNEAQLEKSRLLSDRFSAERPKGSFSTLEIQRTEQGDSAMYLCASSLRGAVTFDEQYFGPGTRLTVT.

V usage is TRBV5-1 and J usage is TRBJ1-5, with 7 positions matching TRBD1. Germline-derived CDR1 and CDR2 are SGHRS and YFSETQ. The CDR3 totals 16 residues. V was pared by 2 bases and J by 5 bases, with 10 bases of the junction left unmatched. CDR3 sequence reads: CASSFYRGSVDQPQHF. In nucleotides, the CDR3 is TGCGCCAGCAGCTTCTACAGGGGCTCGGTGGATCAGCCCCAGCATTTT.

Only one count was recorded for this clone. V and J are TRBV3-1 (or the pseudogene TRBV3-2) and TRBJ2-6, with D unclear. Germline V CDR1 and CDR2: LGHDT, YNNKEL (reference sequence). The CDR3 contains 15 residues. Trimming stripped 5 bases from V and 8 bases from J, with 16 bases between. The CDR3 bases are TGTGCCAGCAGCGCTCGAAAGCCTCTGACCAACGTCCTGACTTTC. Translation gives CASSARKPLTNVLTF.

The CDR3 sequence is CASSLARANTGELFF. CDR3 bases: TGCGCCAGCAGCTTGGCCAGGGCTAACACCGGGGAGCTGTTTTTT. V gene TRBV5-1 combines with J gene TRBJ2-2; possible D gene TRBD1, 5 bases. Germline CDR1 and CDR2: SGHRS and YFSETQ. V lost 0 bases to trimming and J lost 2 bases, with 8 bases between them. This CDR3 has 15 amino acids. Combining the CDR3 with reference TRBV5-1 and TRBJ2-2 gives the whole variable domain KAGVTQTPRYLIKTRGQQVTLSCSPISGHRSVSWYQQTPGQGLQFLFEYFSETQRNKGNFPGRFSGRQFSNSRSEMNVSTLELGDSALYLCASSLARANTGELFFGEGSRLTVL.

This rearrangement joins TRBV6-5 to TRBJ2-1; 7 positions agree with TRBD2. This CDR3 spans 13 amino acids. V lost 6 bases to trimming and J lost 7 bases; unmatched junction nucleotides: 6. The germline V gene has CDR1 MNHEY and CDR2 SVGAGI. CDR3: CASRRGLLNEQFF. The CDR3 nucleotides are TGTGCCAGCAGAAGGGGACTATTGAATGAGCAGTTCTTC.

This clone was seen once. The chain combines TRBV7-2 with TRBJ2-3; 7 nucleotides match TRBD2. The CDR3 runs to 15 residues. Germline values: CDR1 SGHTA, CDR2 FQGNSA. With 5 bases clipped from V and 0 bases from J, the junction kept 5 bases outside the gene matches. The CDR3 DNA sequence: TGTGCCAGCAGCGTTCTAGCGGTTAGCACAGATACGCAGTATTTT. It is translated as CASSVLAVSTDTQYF.

The chain recombines TRBV6-4 with TRBJ2-1; 10 bases map to TRBD2. Germline V gene lookup returns CDR1 MRHNA and CDR2 SNTAGT. This CDR3 has 15 amino acids. The ends lost 5 bases at V and 4 bases at J; junction bases unmatched: 5. The CDR3 loop reads CASSSSGRGYNEQFF. CDR3 nucleotides: TGTGCCAGCAGTTCAAGCGGGAGGGGTTACAATGAGCAGTTCTTC.

The chain is built from TRBV24-1 and TRBJ2-3; TRBD2 agrees at 7 bases. This CDR3 is 14 amino acids long. The ends lost 12 bases at V and 2 bases at J; junction bases unmatched: 10. Germline loops: CDR1 KGHDR, CDR2 SFDVKD. CDR3 sequence: CAASLGGTTDTQYF. The CDR3 coding sequence is TGTGCCGCCTCTTTGGGGGGGACCACAGATACGCAGTATTTT.

The chain has TRBV4-3 and TRBJ2-7; D might be TRBD2 (6 bases). CDR3 length equals 15 residues. In germline, CDR1 is LGHNA, CDR2 YSLEER. The germline V and J ends were trimmed by 4 bases and 0 bases, with 13 bases remaining between them. CDR3 bases: TGCGCCAGCAGCCCATCTAGGAGGGCCTCCTACGAGCAGTACTTC. This encodes CASSPSRRASYEQYF.

The chain links TRBV19 to TRBJ1-1; TRBD1 matches 7 bases. J lost 2 bases, V lost 4 bases, and 4 bases had no gene match. This CDR3 is 14 amino acids long. Germline CDR1 reads LNHDA; CDR2 reads SQIVND (reference sequence). The CDR3 loop is CASSRRTGNTEAFF. The CDR3 DNA is TGTGCCAGTAGTAGAAGGACAGGCAACACTGAAGCTTTCTTT.

The chain carries TRBV6-2 or TRBV6-3 and TRBJ1-1; D not certain. In germline, CDR1 is MNHEY, CDR2 SVGEGT. There are 12 residues in the CDR3. Trimming cost V 4 bases and J 1 base, with 4 bases left between them. This chain's CDR3 is CASSSTNTEAFF. The CDR3 coding sequence is TGTGCCAGCAGTTCTACGAACACTGAAGCTTTCTTT.

The sample holds a few counts of this clone. The chain is built from TRBV11-2 and TRBJ2-2; unclear D gene. Germline V gives CDR1 SGHAT, CDR2 FQNNGV. CDR3 length: 15 residues. Trimming took off 1 base at V and 6 bases at J, with 12 bases between the two ends. The chain's CDR3 is CASSLGVARAGELFF. The CDR3 region has the DNA TGTGCCAGCAGCTTAGGCGTGGCCCGGGCCGGGGAGCTGTTTTTT.

V is TRBV27 and J is TRBJ2-6; perhaps TRBD1 as D (6 bases). V lost 2 bases and J 4 bases, leaving 15 bases between the germline ends. The CDR3 totals 17 residues. CDR1 is MNHEY and CDR2 is SMNVEV in the germline V gene (reference sequence). The CDR3 is CASSLTGLKAGANVLTF. The DNA of the CDR3 is TGTGCCAGCAGTTTAACAGGGTTGAAAGCCGGGGCCAACGTCCTGACTTTC.